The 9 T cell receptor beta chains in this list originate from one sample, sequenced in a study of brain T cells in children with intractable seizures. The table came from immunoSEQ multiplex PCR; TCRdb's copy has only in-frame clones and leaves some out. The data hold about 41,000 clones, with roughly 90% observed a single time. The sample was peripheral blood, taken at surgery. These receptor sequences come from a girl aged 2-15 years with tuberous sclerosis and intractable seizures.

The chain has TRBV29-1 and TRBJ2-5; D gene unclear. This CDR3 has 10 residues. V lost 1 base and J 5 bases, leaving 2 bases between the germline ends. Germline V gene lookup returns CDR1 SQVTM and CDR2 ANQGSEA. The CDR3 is CSVEAETQYF. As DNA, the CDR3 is TGCAGCGTTGAAGCCGAGACCCAGTACTTC.

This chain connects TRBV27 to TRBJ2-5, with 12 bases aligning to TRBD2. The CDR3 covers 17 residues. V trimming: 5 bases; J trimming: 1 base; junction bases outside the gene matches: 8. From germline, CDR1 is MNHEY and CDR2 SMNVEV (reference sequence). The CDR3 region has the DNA TGTGCCAGCAGTCCCTGGACTAGCGGGGACCTCCAAGAGACCCAGTACTTC. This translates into CASSPWTSGDLQETQYF.

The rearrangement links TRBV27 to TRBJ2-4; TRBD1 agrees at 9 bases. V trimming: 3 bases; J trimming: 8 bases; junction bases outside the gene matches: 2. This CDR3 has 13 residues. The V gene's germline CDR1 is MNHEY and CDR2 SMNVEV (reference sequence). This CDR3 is CASSFDRGDIQYF. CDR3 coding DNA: TGTGCCAGCAGTTTCGACAGGGGGGACATTCAGTACTTC.

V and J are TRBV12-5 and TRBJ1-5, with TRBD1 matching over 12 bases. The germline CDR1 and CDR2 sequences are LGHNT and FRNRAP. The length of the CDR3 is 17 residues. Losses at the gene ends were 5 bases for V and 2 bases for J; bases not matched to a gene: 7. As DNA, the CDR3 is TGTGCTAGTGGTCGGGACAGGGGGCTTTCAGGCAATCAGCCCCAGCATTTT. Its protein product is CASGRDRGLSGNQPQHF.

CDR3 loop: CASSGDILSNQPQHF. CDR3 DNA: TGTGCCAGCAGTGGGGACATACTTAGCAATCAGCCCCAGCATTTT. This chain uses TRBV25-1 with TRBJ1-5; TRBD1 might be the D (6 bases). This CDR3 contains 15 residues. V was shortened by 4 bases and J by 0 bases, with 10 bases between the two germline ends. CDR1 is MGHDK and CDR2 is SYGVNS in the germline V gene.

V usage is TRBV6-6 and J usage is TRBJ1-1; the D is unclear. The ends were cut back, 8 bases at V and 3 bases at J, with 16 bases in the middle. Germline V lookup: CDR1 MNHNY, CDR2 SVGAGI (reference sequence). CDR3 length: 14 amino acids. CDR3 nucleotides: TGTGCCAGCTCCCTTGGTGGGGTTGACACTGAAGCTTTCTTT. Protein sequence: CASSLGGVDTEAFF.

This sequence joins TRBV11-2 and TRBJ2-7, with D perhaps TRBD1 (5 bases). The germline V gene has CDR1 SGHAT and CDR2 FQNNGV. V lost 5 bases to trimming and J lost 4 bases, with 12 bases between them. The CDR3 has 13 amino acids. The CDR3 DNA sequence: TGTGCCAGCAGCAAGCGACAGTTGTACGAGCAGTACTTC. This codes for CASSKRQLYEQYF.

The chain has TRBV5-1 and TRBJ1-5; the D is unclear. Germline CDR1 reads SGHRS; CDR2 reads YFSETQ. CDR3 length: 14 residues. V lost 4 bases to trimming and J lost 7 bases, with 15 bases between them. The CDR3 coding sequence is TGCGCCAGCAGCCTCGGCAGTGAAGGGCAGCCCCAGCATTTT. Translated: CASSLGSEGQPQHF.

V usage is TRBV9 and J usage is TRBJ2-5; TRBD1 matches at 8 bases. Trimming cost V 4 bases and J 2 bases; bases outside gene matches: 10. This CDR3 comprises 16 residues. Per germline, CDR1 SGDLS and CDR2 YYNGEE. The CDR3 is CASSPWTGMSQETQYF. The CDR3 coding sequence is TGTGCCAGCAGCCCCTGGACAGGGATGTCTCAAGAGACCCAGTACTTC.